This record covers a single TCR beta chain. The antigen is undetermined. TCRdb keeps only in-frame clones here, not all; method: immunoSEQ multiplex PCR. Here the sample spans about 120,000 clones, 90% to 95% being singletons. The CDR3 has 12 residues. The ends were cut back, 10 bases at V and 6 bases at J, with 12 bases in the middle. The data originate from a study of T cell responses to AZD1222 COVID-19 vaccine. Study-level points and caveats: There were repertoire samples only from the period after the peak T cell response. Spike was spanned by vaccine-associated CD4 TCRs, with dominance at 160-218 and 743-854. White British people made up most donors, females outnumbered males, and clonal diversity was possibly underestimated. Baseline seropositivity occurred in only a handful of AZD1222 recipients.

The receptor's source is an adult in good health. The sample was peripheral blood, taken on day 0 of AZD1222 vaccination. The chain employs TRBV12-3 or TRBV12-4 and TRBJ2-2; D is unclear. The CDR3 DNA reads as TGTGCCACCGGTCGGGTTCCCGGGGAGCTGTTTTTT. Residues: CATGRVPGELFF.